Presented here are 26 T cell receptor beta chains from one specimen sequenced in a study of PD-1 blockade in classical Hodgkin lymphoma (dated by TCRdb to 2018 to 2021). The time point label on this specimen signifies: cycle 1 day 1 (C1D1), immediately before nivolumab initiation. All trial patients had relapsed after autologous stem cell transplantation, with cohorts A, B and C differing in prior brentuximab vedotin exposure. A Miltenyi CD4+ T cell isolation kit was used for magnetic negative selection to purify CD4+ T cells from thawed PBMCs. The library was prepared using the immunoSEQ multiplex PCR assay. As stored in TCRdb, this immuneACCESS dataset retains in-frame rearrangements with V and J assigned. A fraction of the clones does not appear; measured against another copy, unresolved V genes explain less than half of the discrepancy, and the remainder lacks a known reason. The sample has more than 7,500 clones on record, 74% of them singletons. About 4.3% of the sample is taken by the ten largest.

Specimen: CD4+ T cells from blood, collected at baseline. These receptors all come from a human donor with classical Hodgkin lymphoma.

The chain uses TRBV28 and TRBJ1-1; 7 bases line up with TRBD1. Germline V gene lookup returns CDR1 MDHEN and CDR2 SYDVKM. CDR3 length: 14 amino acids. J lost 4 bases, V lost 6 bases, and 8 bases had no gene match. CDR3 sequence (DNA): TGTGCCAGCAGATACAGGGGAAGGGGCACTGAAGCTTTCTTT. Protein sequence: CASRYRGRGTEAFF.

V gene TRBV5-6 combines with J gene TRBJ1-5, with D uncertain. Germline CDR1 is SGHDT and CDR2 is YYEEEE. V lost 0 bases, J lost 9 bases, and 10 bases lay in between. This CDR3 region has 13 residues. The CDR3 DNA is TGTGCCAGCAGCTTGGGGGCCTTGGGGCCCCAGCATTTT. This encodes CASSLGALGPQHF.

V is TRBV6-5 and J is TRBJ2-3; D unclear. The CDR3 consists of 14 residues. Germline V gene sequence: CDR1 MNHEY, CDR2 SVGAGI. V lost 2 bases to trimming and J lost 0 bases, with 6 bases between them. CDR3 in amino acids: CASSYLGSTDTQYF. For the CDR3, the DNA is TGTGCCAGCAGTTACCTAGGGAGCACAGATACGCAGTATTTT.

This chain links TRBV7-9 with TRBJ1-5; D not resolved. V was cut by 2 bases and J by 6 bases, with 11 bases left in between. The germline gives CDR1 SEHNR, CDR2 FQNEAQ (reference sequence). The length of the CDR3 is 14 residues. CDR3 in DNA: TGTGCCAGCAGCTTAATGGGGAATTCTCAGCCCCAGCATTTT. This encodes CASSLMGNSQPQHF. The full variable domain, with the rest looked up from reference TRBV7-9 and TRBJ1-5, is DTGVSQNPRHKITKRGQNVTFRCDPISEHNRLYWYRQTLGQGPEFLTYFQNEAQLEKSRLLSDRFSAERPKGSFSTLEIQRTEQGDSAMYLCASSLMGNSQPQHFGDGTRLSIL.

This clone has more than one count but fewer than ten. The rearrangement joins TRBV28 to TRBJ2-7, with D unresolved. Per germline, CDR1 MDHEN and CDR2 SYDVKM. Trimming stripped 6 bases from V and 9 bases from J, with 27 bases between. This CDR3 spans 16 amino acids. The CDR3: CASSPHMVGDGSGQYF. In DNA, the CDR3 is TGTGCCAGCAGCCCCCACATGGTTGGCGATGGTAGTGGGCAGTACTTC.

The gene calls are TRBV18 and TRBJ1-6; no clear D. V was trimmed by 2 bases and J by 7 bases, leaving 12 bases between them. The CDR3 totals 15 residues. Germline CDR1 and CDR2: KGHSH and LQKENI. CDR3 residues: CASSPSDGLNSPLHF. CDR3 nucleotide sequence: TGTGCCAGCTCACCATCTGATGGGCTAAATTCACCCCTCCACTTT.

V usage is TRBV20-1 and J usage is TRBJ1-1; D unresolved. Trimming left V 3 bases short and J 5 bases short, with 7 bases between. This CDR3 comprises 11 residues. Germline V lookup: CDR1 DFQATT, CDR2 SNEGSKA (reference sequence). Here the CDR3 DNA reads TGCAGTGCTAGGGCTGGAACTGAAGCTTTCTTT. It encodes CSARAGTEAFF.

The V call is TRBV19, the J call TRBJ1-5; 9 bases agree with TRBD1. The CDR3 sequence is 17 residues long. Trimming at V came to 3 bases and at J to 6 bases, leaving 12 bases not matched to a gene. Per germline, CDR1 LNHDA and CDR2 SQIVND (reference sequence). CDR3 in DNA: TGTGCCAGTAGTATCCCGATAGCACAGGGGGCTCGTCAGCCCCAGCATTTT. It encodes CASSIPIAQGARQPQHF.

This clone has only one observation. This sequence joins TRBV6-6 and TRBJ1-2, with D tentatively TRBD1 (5 bases). CDR1 and CDR2 from the germline V gene are MNHNY and SVGAGI (reference sequence). The length of the CDR3 is 13 residues. Trimming left V 10 bases short and J 4 bases short, with 16 bases between. CDR3 amino acids: CAMGTFSGYGYTF. The CDR3 DNA reads as TGTGCCATGGGGACCTTCTCTGGCTATGGCTACACCTTC.

CDR3 region: CASSVVQKETQYF. CDR3 nucleotide sequence: TGTGCCAGCAGTGTTGTACAGAAAGAGACCCAGTACTTC. The gene calls are TRBV2 and TRBJ2-5; D is undetermined. Between the trimmed V and J ends, which lost 4 bases and 3 bases, there was a span of 9 bases. CDR1 and CDR2 from the germline V gene are SNHLY and FYNNEI. CDR3 length equals 13 residues.

The chain combines TRBV6-5 with TRBJ2-3, with 11 positions matching TRBD2. Germline V gives CDR1 MNHEY, CDR2 SVGAGI. J gave up 4 bases and V 6 bases, and 3 bases lay outside the gene matches. The CDR3 runs to 14 residues. The CDR3 is CASRNSGRADTQYF. CDR3 nucleotide sequence: TGTGCCAGCAGAAATAGCGGGAGGGCAGATACGCAGTATTTT.

This chain uses TRBV2 with TRBJ1-1; 12 bases fit TRBD1. CDR1 SNHLY and CDR2 FYNNEI come from the germline V gene. The CDR3 sequence is 16 residues long. The V segment lost 3 bases and the J segment 1 base; nucleotides outside the gene matches: 3. CDR3 sequence reads: CASSEGTGGANTEAFF. The CDR3 nucleotides are TGTGCCAGCAGTGAGGGGACAGGGGGCGCGAACACTGAAGCTTTCTTT.

This clone appeared a few times. The chain links TRBV29-1 to TRBJ2-7; 8 bases align to TRBD1. This CDR3 contains 18 residues. V shed 6 bases, J shed 0 bases, and the junction held 19 bases outside the gene matches. Per germline, CDR1 SQVTM and CDR2 ANQGSEA. The CDR3 DNA is TGCAGCGTCCTCATGTGGTCCCGGGACAGGCTCATCTCCTACGAGCAGTACTTC. Protein: CSVLMWSRDRLISYEQYF.

The V call is TRBV19, the J call TRBJ2-3, with D possibly being TRBD1 or TRBD2 (5 bases each). CDR1 and CDR2 (germline): LNHDA, SQIVND (reference sequence). V was clipped by 7 bases and J by 6 bases, with 23 bases between them. The CDR3 has 16 residues. CDR3 amino acids: CASKGRRTTFVDTQYF. CDR3 DNA sequence: TGTGCCAGTAAGGGAAGGAGGACAACCTTCGTGGATACGCAGTATTTT.

The chain is built from TRBV5-4 and TRBJ2-7; 12 bases match TRBD2. V gave up 4 bases and J gave up 9 bases; unmatched junction bases: 11. The CDR3 consists of 15 residues. Germline assignment: CDR1 SGHNT and CDR2 YYREEE (reference sequence). The CDR3, as DNA: TGTGCCAGCAGCGTTACCGGGACTAGCGGGCATCCGCAGTACTTC. Protein sequence: CASSVTGTSGHPQYF.

This clone has only a few counts. V gene TRBV27 combines with J gene TRBJ1-6, with D possibly being TRBD1 (5 bases). The CDR3 sequence is 15 residues long. CDR1 is MNHEY and CDR2 is SMNVEV in the germline V gene (reference sequence). V lost 5 bases and J 7 bases, leaving 15 bases between the germline ends. The CDR3 is CASSPPGRMNSPLHF. The DNA of the CDR3 is TGTGCCAGCAGTCCTCCGGGACGGATGAATTCACCCCTCCACTTT.

The rearrangement uses TRBV5-1 and TRBJ2-2; unclear D gene. This CDR3 has 14 residues. Deletions cut 2 bases from V and 1 base from J, with 6 bases between. CDR1 SGHRS and CDR2 YFSETQ come from the germline V gene. As DNA, the CDR3 is TGCGCCAGCAGCTTAACCGGGAACACCGGGGAGCTGTTTTTT. Translated: CASSLTGNTGELFF.

The chain couples TRBV5-1 to TRBJ2-1; 7 nucleotides agree with TRBD2. Germline CDR1 SGHRS, CDR2 YFSETQ. V lost 2 bases to trimming and J lost 4 bases; unmatched junction nucleotides: 3. CDR3 size: 14 residues. The CDR3 DNA reads as TGCGCCAGCAGCTTTGGGGGGGTTTACAATGAGCAGTTCTTC. Protein: CASSFGGVYNEQFF.

V gene TRBV7-2 combines with J gene TRBJ1-2, with D unresolved. The CDR3 loop spans 13 amino acids. Germline assignment: CDR1 SGHTA and CDR2 FQGNSA. Trimming took 5 bases from V and 6 from J, leaving 13 bases between them. Here the CDR3 reads CASSTYTGDGYTF. CDR3 DNA sequence: TGTGCCAGCAGCACCTACACGGGAGATGGCTACACCTTC.

The rearrangement joins TRBV9 to TRBJ2-2, with 9 bases aligning to TRBD2. Germline assignment: CDR1 SGDLS and CDR2 YYNGEE. V was pared by 2 bases and J by 0 bases, with 8 bases of the junction left unmatched. There are 18 residues in the CDR3. The DNA of the CDR3 is TGTGCCAGCAGCGTTACCCTAGCGGGATCGTCGAACACCGGGGAGCTGTTTTTT. It codes for CASSVTLAGSSNTGELFF. Supplemented by reference TRBV9 and TRBJ2-2, the full variable domain reads DSGVTQTPKHLITATGQRVTLRCSPRSGDLSVYWYQQSLDQGLQFLIQYYNGEERAKGNILERFSAQQFPDLHSELNLSSLELGDSALYFCASSVTLAGSSNTGELFFGEGSRLTVL.

The V gene is TRBV6-6, the J gene TRBJ1-6, with D tentatively TRBD1 (5 bases). The CDR3 has 15 amino acids. Germline V CDR1 and CDR2: MNHNY, SVGAGI (reference sequence). The ends were cut back, 0 bases at V and 12 bases at J, with 15 bases in the middle. For the CDR3, the DNA is TGTGCCAGCAGTTACTCGACCGACAGCCAGGGACCCCTCCACTTT. Translation: CASSYSTDSQGPLHF.

The chain employs TRBV2 and TRBJ2-3; 14 bases are a match to TRBD2. V was pared by 8 bases and J by 3 bases, with 13 bases of the junction left unmatched. The germline CDR1 and CDR2 sequences are SNHLY and FYNNEI. This CDR3 is built from 18 residues. CDR3 DNA sequence: TGTGCCAGCGCCCAGACTAGCGGGAGGGAGTATGGAACAGATACGCAGTATTTT. It encodes CASAQTSGREYGTDTQYF.

V is TRBV28 and J is TRBJ2-7, with D tentatively TRBD2 (6 bases). The germline CDR1 and CDR2 sequences are MDHEN and SYDVKM. The V end lost 10 bases, the J end lost 3 bases, and 16 bases lay between the germline ends. This CDR3 is 13 amino acids long. The CDR3 loop reads CATRDPLIYEQYF. CDR3 sequence (DNA): TGTGCCACGCGGGACCCCCTGATCTACGAGCAGTACTTC. Complete variable domain (other parts from reference TRBV28 and TRBJ2-7): DVKVTQSSRYLVKRTGEKVFLECVQDMDHENMFWYRQDPGLGLRLIYFSYDVKMKEKGDIPEGYSVSREKKERFSLILESASTNQTSMYLCATRDPLIYEQYFGPGTRLTVT.

The chain uses TRBV6-1 and TRBJ2-2; D perhaps matches TRBD1 (5 bases). Trimming shortened V by 6 bases and J by 4 bases, and 12 bases separated the two germline ends. The germline gives CDR1 MNHNS, CDR2 SASEGT. The CDR3 runs to 14 residues. DNA of the CDR3: TGTGCCAGCAGCCTGGGCAGGGTCACCGGGGAGCTGTTTTTT. Protein: CASSLGRVTGELFF.

The chain has TRBV29-1 and TRBJ1-2, with a possible D match to TRBD1 (6 bases). This CDR3 has 11 residues. V lost 5 bases and J 8 bases, leaving 12 bases between the germline ends. The germline CDR1 and CDR2 sequences are SQVTM and ANQGSEA. The CDR3, as DNA: TGCAGCGTTTTGGGGGGCCGAGGCTACACCTTC. Protein: CSVLGGRGYTF.

V is TRBV30 and J is TRBJ1-5; the D gene is possibly TRBD1 (6 bases). CDR1 is GTSNPN and CDR2 is SVGIG in the germline V gene (reference sequence). The V end lost 2 bases, the J end lost 0 bases, and 11 bases lay between the germline ends. This CDR3 is built from 15 residues. The CDR3 nucleotides are TGTGCCTGGAGTCCCGGACAGTATAGCAATCAGCCCCAGCATTTT. Translation gives CAWSPGQYSNQPQHF.